This is a list of T cell receptor beta chains from one sample in a study of T cells in Graves' hyperthyroidism and ophthalmopathy. TCRdb ran MiXCR on the multiplex PCR reads and lists one entry per CDR3 protein. The sample holds approximately 400,000 distinct CDR3 sequences, approximately 15% seen once. Source material: blood. The receptors were gathered from a woman aged 18-30 years with Graves' hyperthyroidism. Both conserved end residues are part of each CDR3. A D gene is named only where the DNA matches it firmly. Clone size is shown for a subset of rows, as once, few, many or a class of expanded clone.

v_call	clone_size	cdr3_length	j_call	d_call	cdr3_aa	cdr3_nt
TRBV2	many	11	TRBJ1-2	.	CASSEGNPYTF	TGTGCCAGCAGTGAAGGGAACCCCTACACCTTC
TRBV6-1	many	15	TRBJ1-2	.	CASSPWDGPPAGYTF	TGTGCCAGCAGCCCTTGGGACGGACCGCCGGCTGGCTACACCTTC
TRBV7-3	.	16	TRBJ2-3	.	CASSLTSYGEKDTQYF	TGTGCCAGCAGCTTAACGTCGTATGGGGAGAAGGATACGCAGTATTTT
TRBV27	many	15	TRBJ2-1	.	CASSLYWQGGGEQFF	TGTGCCAGCAGTTTATATTGGCAGGGAGGCGGGGAGCAGTTCTTC
TRBV5-1	many	18	TRBJ2-1	TRBD1	CASSLELGQGRSYNEQFF	TGCGCCAGCAGCTTGGAGTTGGGACAGGGCCGCTCCTACAATGAGCAGTTCTTC
TRBV7-3	few	15	TRBJ1-3	TRBD1	CASSSGQGVGNTIYF	TGTGCCAGCAGCTCCGGACAGGGGGTCGGAAACACCATATATTTT
TRBV12-3/TRBV12-4	many	16	TRBJ1-6	.	CASRLGGSFSNSPLHF	TGTGCCAGCCGCCTCGGGGGGAGCTTCAGTAATTCACCCCTCCACTTT
TRBV11-2	many	16	TRBJ1-4	.	CASSSWGGWRPEKLFF	TGTGCCAGCAGCTCCTGGGGGGGCTGGCGACCTGAAAAACTGTTTTTT
TRBV12-3/TRBV12-4	.	13	TRBJ2-2	TRBD2	CASSSRGDGELFF	TGTGCCAGCAGTTCCCGGGGGGACGGGGAGCTGTTTTTT
TRBV7-2	many	13	TRBJ2-1	TRBD1	CASSPGQGGEQFF	TGTGCCAGCAGCCCAGGACAGGGGGGCGAGCAGTTCTTC
TRBV6-5	.	16	TRBJ1-3	.	CASSYSGRAGGNTIYF	TGTGCCAGCAGTTACTCAGGCAGGGCGGGTGGAAACACCATATATTTT
TRBV7-9	many	11	TRBJ2-7	.	CASSFSREQYF	TGTGCCAGCAGCTTCTCTAGGGAGCAGTACTTC
TRBV6-1	many	15	TRBJ2-7	.	CASSLGRDGTYGQYF	TGTGCCAGCAGCCTCGGGCGGGACGGCACCTACGGGCAGTACTTC
TRBV7-2	many	15	TRBJ1-3	.	CASSLDRGAGNTIYF	TGTGCCAGCAGCTTGGATCGGGGGGCTGGAAACACCATATATTTT
TRBV7-9	many	17	TRBJ2-1	TRBD2	CASSPGTSALSYNEQFF	TGTGCCAGCAGCCCGGGGACTAGCGCGCTCTCCTACAATGAGCAGTTCTTC
TRBV6-1	.	16	TRBJ2-7	TRBD2	CASSVQLAGGLWEQYF	TGTGCCAGCAGTGTCCAACTAGCGGGAGGTCTATGGGAGCAGTACTTC
TRBV4-1	few	14	TRBJ1-4	TRBD1	CASSQDTGDEKLFF	TGCGCCAGCAGCCAAGATACAGGGGATGAAAAACTGTTTTTT
TRBV12-5	many	13	TRBJ2-7	.	CASGLVWGREQYF	TGTGCTAGTGGTCTCGTCTGGGGACGGGAGCAGTACTTC
TRBV7-3	many	16	TRBJ1-6	.	CASRDGGSARNSPLHF	TGTGCCAGCAGGGACGGTGGGTCGGCGCGGAATTCACCCCTCCACTTT
TRBV7-2	many	15	TRBJ2-1	.	CASSREGAPYNEQFF	TGTGCCAGCAGCCGAGAGGGAGCACCCTACAATGAGCAGTTCTTC
TRBV2	many	15	TRBJ1-5	.	CASSATGTEGQPQHF	TGTGCCAGCAGCGCCACCGGGACTGAGGGACAGCCCCAGCATTTT
TRBV7-2	many	16	TRBJ2-2	TRBD2	CASSRPGLAGTGELFF	TGTGCCAGCAGCCGTCCGGGACTAGCCGGCACCGGGGAGCTGTTTTTT
TRBV20-1	many	15	TRBJ2-1	TRBD2	CSARVRGEAYNEQFF	TGCAGTGCTAGAGTGCGGGGGGAGGCCTACAATGAGCAGTTCTTC